The rows below give T cell receptor beta chains drawn from one sample of a study of memory CD4+ T cells and cytomegalovirus serostatus. Assay used: immunoSEQ multiplex PCR; TCRdb lists only in-frame clones, some missing. The sample lists tens of thousands of clones, around 80% seen once, with 1.5% to 2% in the top ten. Sequencing used memory CD4+ T cells from blood. The origin of the receptors is an adult in good health and CMV-seronegative. Both conserved end residues are part of each CDR3.

J gene	V gene	CDR3 protein
TRBJ2-2	TRBV5-6	CASSSSPNTGELFF
TRBJ2-4	TRBV6-5	CASSRTDLAKNIQYF
TRBJ1-2	TRBV4-3	CASSQQYNERGYTF
TRBJ1-5	TRBV27	CASSFGDSNQPQHF
TRBJ2-1	TRBV7-9	CASSRAGLATNNEQFF
TRBJ2-7	TRBV18	CASSQDRGSLYEQYF
TRBJ2-7	TRBV27	CATQGGGTYEQYF
TRBJ1-3	TRBV28	CASSFDRGLGNTIYF
TRBJ2-5	TRBV18	CASSPGSQETQYF
TRBJ2-3	TRBV18	CASSPSGRAVDTQYF
TRBJ2-6	TRBV9	CASSVSGANVLTF
TRBJ2-5	TRBV9	CASSVGPTGGDQETQYF
TRBJ2-3	TRBV9	CASSLSGTSGGDTQYF
TRBJ1-5	TRBV28	CASSSLQPSTGRDANQPQHF
TRBJ1-2	TRBV7-2	CASSPGGGRGGGYTF
TRBJ2-7	TRBV18	CASSPYPGGPYEQYF
TRBJ2-3	TRBV11-3	CASSAGGDTQYF
TRBJ2-7	TRBV7-8	CASSLSTGANEQYF
TRBJ1-2	TRBV9	CASSTLFPRQNYGYTF
TRBJ2-4	TRBV30	CAWSVGWLNIQYF
TRBJ2-7	TRBV27	CASWRQGAGEQYF
TRBJ2-7	TRBV12-5	CASAPGLAGDEQYF